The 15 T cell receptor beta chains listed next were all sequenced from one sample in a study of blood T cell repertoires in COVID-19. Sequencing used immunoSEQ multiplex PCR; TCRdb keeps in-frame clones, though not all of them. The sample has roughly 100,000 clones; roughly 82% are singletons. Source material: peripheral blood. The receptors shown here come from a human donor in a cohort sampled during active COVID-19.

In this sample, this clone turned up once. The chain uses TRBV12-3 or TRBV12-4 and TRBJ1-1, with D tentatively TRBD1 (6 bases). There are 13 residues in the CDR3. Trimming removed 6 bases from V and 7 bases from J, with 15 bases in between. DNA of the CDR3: TGTGCCAGCAGCCGGGACCGGACAGTTGAAGCTTTCTTT. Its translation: CASSRDRTVEAFF.

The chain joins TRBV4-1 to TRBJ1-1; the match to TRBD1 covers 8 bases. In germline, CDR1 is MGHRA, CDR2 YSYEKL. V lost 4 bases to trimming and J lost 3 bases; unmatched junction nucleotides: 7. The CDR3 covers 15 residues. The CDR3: CASSPRDRSYTEAFF. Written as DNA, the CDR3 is TGCGCCAGCAGCCCCCGGGACAGGTCATACACTGAAGCTTTCTTT.

In DNA form, the CDR3 reads TGTGCCATCAGCGCCGGGACACCGGCGGATCAGCCCCAGCATTTT. As protein: CAISAGTPADQPQHF. The chain uses TRBV10-3 and TRBJ1-5; D perhaps matches TRBD1 (6 bases). V lost 6 bases to trimming and J lost 5 bases, with 17 bases between them. This CDR3 comprises 15 residues. The V gene's germline CDR1 is ENHRY and CDR2 SYGVKD.

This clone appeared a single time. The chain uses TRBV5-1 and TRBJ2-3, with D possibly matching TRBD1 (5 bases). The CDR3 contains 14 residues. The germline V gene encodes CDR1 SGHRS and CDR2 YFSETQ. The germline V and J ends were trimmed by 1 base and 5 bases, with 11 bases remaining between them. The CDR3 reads CASSLQGAVDTQYF. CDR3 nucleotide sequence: TGCGCCAGCAGCTTGCAGGGTGCAGTAGATACGCAGTATTTT.

CDR3 coding DNA: TGTGCCAGCAGCCTCCTCGGAGGGAATGAGCAGTTCTTC. Its protein product is CASSLLGGNEQFF. The chain couples TRBV28 to TRBJ2-1; the D gene is possibly TRBD2 (6 bases). The CDR3 spans 13 residues. Trimming left V 6 bases short and J 7 bases short, with 13 bases between. Germline-derived CDR1 and CDR2 are MDHEN and SYDVKM.

The CDR3, as DNA: TGTGCCAGCAGCTTACTTACAGCGGGGGAGACCCAGTACTTC. Translated, it gives CASSLLTAGETQYF. The chain combines TRBV7-9 with TRBJ2-5; 7 bases align to TRBD2. The V gene end was trimmed by 2 bases and the J gene end by 5 bases; junction bases not matched to a gene: 5. The CDR3 contains 14 residues. CDR1 and CDR2 from the germline V gene are SEHNR and FQNEAQ (reference sequence).

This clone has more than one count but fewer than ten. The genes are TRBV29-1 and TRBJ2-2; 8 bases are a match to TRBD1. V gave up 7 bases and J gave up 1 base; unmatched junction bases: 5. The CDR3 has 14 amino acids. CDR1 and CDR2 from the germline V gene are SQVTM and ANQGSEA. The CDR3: CSADGQGNTGELFF. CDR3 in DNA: TGCAGCGCCGACGGACAGGGGAACACCGGGGAGCTGTTTTTT.

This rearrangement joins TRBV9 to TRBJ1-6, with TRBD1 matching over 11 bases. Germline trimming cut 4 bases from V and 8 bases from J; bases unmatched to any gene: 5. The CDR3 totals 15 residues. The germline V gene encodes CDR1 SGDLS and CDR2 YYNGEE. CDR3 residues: CASSYMGQGDSPLHF. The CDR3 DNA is TGTGCCAGCAGCTACATGGGACAGGGGGATTCACCCCTCCACTTT. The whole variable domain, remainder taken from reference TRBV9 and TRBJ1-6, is DSGVTQTPKHLITATGQRVTLRCSPRSGDLSVYWYQQSLDQGLQFLIQYYNGEERAKGNILERFSAQQFPDLHSELNLSSLELGDSALYFCASSYMGQGDSPLHFGNGTRLTVT.

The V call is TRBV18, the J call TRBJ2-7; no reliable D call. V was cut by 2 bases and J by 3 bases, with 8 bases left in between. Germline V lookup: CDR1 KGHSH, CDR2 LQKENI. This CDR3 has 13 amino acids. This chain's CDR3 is CASSPSTDYEQYF. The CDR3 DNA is TGTGCCAGCTCACCATCCACAGACTACGAGCAGTACTTC. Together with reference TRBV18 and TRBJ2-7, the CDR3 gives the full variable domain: NAGVMQNPRHLVRRRGQEARLRCSPMKGHSHVYWYRQLPEEGLKFMVYLQKENIIDESGMPKERFSAEFPKEGPSILRIQQVVRGDSAAYFCASSPSTDYEQYFGPGTRLTVT.

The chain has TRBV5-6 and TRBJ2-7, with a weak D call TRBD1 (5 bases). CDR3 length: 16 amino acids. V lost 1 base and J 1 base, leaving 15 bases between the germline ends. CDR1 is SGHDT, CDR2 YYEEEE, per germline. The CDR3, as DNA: TGTGCCAGCAGCTTGAGCGTGTGGACATCATCCTACGAGCAGTACTTC. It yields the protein CASSLSVWTSSYEQYF.

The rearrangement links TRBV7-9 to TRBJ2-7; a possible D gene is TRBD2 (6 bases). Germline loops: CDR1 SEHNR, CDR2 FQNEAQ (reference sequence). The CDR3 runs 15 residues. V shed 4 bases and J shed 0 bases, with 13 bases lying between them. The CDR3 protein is CASSSPRGGSYEQYF. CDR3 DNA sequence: TGTGCCAGCAGCTCTCCTCGGGGAGGCTCCTACGAGCAGTACTTC.

This CDR3 is CASRGSYGGQETQYF. The CDR3, as DNA: TGTGCCAGCAGGGGGAGTTACGGGGGCCAAGAGACCCAGTACTTC. This sequence joins TRBV27 and TRBJ2-5; maybe TRBD2 (6 bases). Trimming cost V 6 bases and J 1 base, with 15 bases left between them. The germline V gene has CDR1 MNHEY and CDR2 SMNVEV (reference sequence). The CDR3 is 15 residues long.

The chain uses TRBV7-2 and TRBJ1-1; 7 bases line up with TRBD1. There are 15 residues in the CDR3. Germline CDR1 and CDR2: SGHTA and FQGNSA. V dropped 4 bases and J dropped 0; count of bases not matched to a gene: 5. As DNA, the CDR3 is TGTGCCAGCAGCTCGCCGACAGGGCTGAACACTGAAGCTTTCTTT. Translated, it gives CASSSPTGLNTEAFF.

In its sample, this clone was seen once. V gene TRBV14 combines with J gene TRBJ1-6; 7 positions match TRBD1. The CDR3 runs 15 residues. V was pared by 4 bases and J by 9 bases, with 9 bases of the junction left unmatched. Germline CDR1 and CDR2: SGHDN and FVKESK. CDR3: CASSLNRGVGSPLHF. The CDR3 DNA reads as TGTGCCAGCAGCCTGAACAGGGGAGTAGGTTCACCCCTCCACTTT.

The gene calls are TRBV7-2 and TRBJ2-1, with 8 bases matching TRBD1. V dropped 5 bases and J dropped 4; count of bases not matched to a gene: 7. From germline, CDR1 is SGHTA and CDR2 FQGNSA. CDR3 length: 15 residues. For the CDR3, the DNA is TGTGCCAGCAGCGCGGGGACAGGTTTATACAATGAGCAGTTCTTC. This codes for CASSAGTGLYNEQFF.